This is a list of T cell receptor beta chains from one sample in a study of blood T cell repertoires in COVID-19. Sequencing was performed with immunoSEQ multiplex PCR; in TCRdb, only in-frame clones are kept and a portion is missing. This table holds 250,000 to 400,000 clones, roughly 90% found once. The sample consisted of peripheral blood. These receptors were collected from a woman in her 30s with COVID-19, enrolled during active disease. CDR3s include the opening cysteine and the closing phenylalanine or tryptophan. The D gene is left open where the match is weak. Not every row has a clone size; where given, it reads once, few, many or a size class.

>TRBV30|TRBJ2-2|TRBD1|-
CAWTAGTGDTGELFF
TGTGCCTGGACCGCCGGGACAGGGGATACCGGGGAGCTGTTTTTT
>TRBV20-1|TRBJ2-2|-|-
CSASSPGELFF
TGCAGTGCTAGTAGCCCCGGGGAGCTGTTTTTT
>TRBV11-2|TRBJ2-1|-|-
CASSLAYPNEQFF
TGTGCCAGCAGCTTAGCCTACCCCAATGAGCAGTTCTTC
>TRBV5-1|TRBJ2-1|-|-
CASSLVENEQFF
TGCGCCAGCAGCTTAGTAGAAAATGAGCAGTTCTTC
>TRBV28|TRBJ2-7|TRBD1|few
CASRRQGYEQYF
TGTGCCAGCAGGCGACAGGGCTACGAGCAGTACTTC
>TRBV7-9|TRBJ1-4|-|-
CASSREETTNEKLFF
TGTGCCAGCAGCAGAGAAGAAACAACTAATGAAAAACTGTTTTTT
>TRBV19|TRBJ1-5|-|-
CATQRQDNQPQHF
TGTGCCACTCAACGACAGGACAATCAGCCCCAGCATTTT
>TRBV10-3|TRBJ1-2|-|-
CAISESVGDGYTF
TGTGCCATCAGTGAGTCGGTGGGAGATGGCTACACCTTC
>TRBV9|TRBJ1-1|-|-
CASSVSPRWNTEAFF
TGTGCCAGCAGCGTATCCCCTCGGTGGAACACTGAAGCTTTCTTT
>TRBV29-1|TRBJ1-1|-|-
CSASYGNTEAFF
TGCAGCGCTAGCTACGGAAACACTGAAGCTTTCTTT
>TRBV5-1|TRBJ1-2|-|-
CASSLYQGSLGYTF
TGCGCCAGCAGCTTGTATCAGGGATCCCTGGGCTACACCTTC
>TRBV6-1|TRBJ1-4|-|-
CASSERQAYNEKLFF
TGTGCCAGCAGTGAACGGCAGGCATATAATGAAAAACTGTTTTTT
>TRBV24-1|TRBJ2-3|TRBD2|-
CATSDFSAGKVDTQYF
TGTGCCACCAGTGATTTTTCAGCGGGAAAGGTAGATACGCAGTATTTT
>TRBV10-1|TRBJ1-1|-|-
CASNPGLKNTEAFF
TGCGCCAGCAACCCGGGACTAAAGAACACTGAAGCTTTCTTT
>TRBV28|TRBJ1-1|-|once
CASSLARYQNTEAFF
TGTGCCAGCAGCCTAGCCAGGTACCAGAACACTGAAGCTTTCTTT
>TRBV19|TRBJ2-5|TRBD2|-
CASSTRLAGETQYF
TGTGCCAGTAGTACCCGACTAGCTGGAGAGACCCAGTACTTC
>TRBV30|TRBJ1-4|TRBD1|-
CAWGTGVLEEKLFF
TGTGCCTGGGGGACAGGGGTTTTAGAAGAAAAACTGTTTTTT
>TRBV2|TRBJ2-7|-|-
CASSADRSSDEQYF
TGTGCCAGCAGTGCTGACCGAAGTAGCGACGAGCAGTACTTC
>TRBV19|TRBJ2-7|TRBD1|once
CASSIGTGYEQYF
TGTGCCAGTAGTATCGGGACAGGCTACGAGCAGTACTTC
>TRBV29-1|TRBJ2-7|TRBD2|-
CSVTPSGRPNEQYF
TGCAGCGTTACACCTAGCGGGAGGCCAAACGAGCAGTACTTC
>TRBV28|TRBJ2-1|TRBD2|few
CASHKWELAGGPSYNEQFF
TGTGCCAGCCACAAGTGGGAGCTAGCGGGAGGGCCTTCCTACAATGAGCAGTTCTTC
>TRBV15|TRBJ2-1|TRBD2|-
CATSRVGTSGRRRKNEQFF
TGTGCCACCAGCAGAGTCGGGACTAGCGGGAGAAGGAGGAAAAATGAGCAGTTCTTC
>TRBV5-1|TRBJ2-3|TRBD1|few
CASSPLTGGTDTQYF
TGCGCCAGCAGCCCCCTGACAGGGGGGACAGATACGCAGTATTTT
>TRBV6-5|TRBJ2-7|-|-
CASSYYVGPAYEQYF
TGTGCCAGCAGTTACTACGTGGGCCCCGCCTACGAGCAGTACTTC
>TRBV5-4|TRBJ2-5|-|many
CASSPPGGHQETQYF
TGTGCCAGCAGCCCCCCGGGGGGCCACCAAGAGACCCAGTACTTC
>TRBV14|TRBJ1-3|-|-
CASSQGKGTIYF
TGTGCCAGCAGCCAAGGAAAGGGGACCATATATTTT
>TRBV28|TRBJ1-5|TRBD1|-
CASSRGTATYQPQHF
TGTGCCAGCAGTAGAGGGACAGCTACTTATCAGCCCCAGCATTTT
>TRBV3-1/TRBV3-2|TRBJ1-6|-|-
CASSQDRGAGASWDSPLHF
TGTGCCAGCAGCCAAGACCGTGGTGCAGGGGCCTCCTGGGATTCACCCCTCCACTTT
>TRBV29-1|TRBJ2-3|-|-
CSVGKGRYEDTQYF
TGCAGCGTCGGAAAGGGGAGGTACGAAGATACGCAGTATTTT
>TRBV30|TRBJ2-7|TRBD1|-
CAWDRGGYEQYF
TGTGCCTGGGACAGGGGAGGCTACGAGCAGTACTTC
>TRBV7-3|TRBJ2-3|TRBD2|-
CASGRREGHGYAVF
TGTGCCAGCGGAAGGCGGGAGGGCCATGGATACGCAGTATTT
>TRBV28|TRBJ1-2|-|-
CASSLWSRTVNYGYTF
TGTGCCAGCAGTTTGTGGTCTCGGACAGTTAACTATGGCTACACCTTC
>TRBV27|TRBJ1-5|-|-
CASSRQENQPQHF
TGTGCCAGCAGTCGACAGGAGAATCAGCCCCAGCATTTT
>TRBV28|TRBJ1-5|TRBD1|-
CASSFLDRGSNQPQHF
TGTGCCAGCAGTTTCCTGGACAGGGGGAGCAATCAGCCCCAGCATTTT
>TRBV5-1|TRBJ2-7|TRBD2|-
CASSQHPYSGRPTYEQYF
TGCGCCAGCAGCCAACACCCCTATAGCGGGAGACCCACCTACGAGCAGTACTTC
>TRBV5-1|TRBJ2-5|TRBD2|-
CASSLSGGSETQYF
TGCGCCAGCAGCTTGTCGGGAGGGTCGGAGACCCAGTACTTC
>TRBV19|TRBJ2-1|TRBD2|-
CASSIFSASGSGNEQFF
TGTGCCAGTAGTATTTTTTCGGCTAGCGGGAGCGGGAATGAGCAGTTCTTC
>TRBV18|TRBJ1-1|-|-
CASSDRQGKNTEAFF
TGTGCCAGCTCCGATCGGCAGGGGAAAAACACTGAAGCTTTCTTT
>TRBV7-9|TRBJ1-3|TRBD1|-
CASSRTGGYGNTIYF
TGTGCCAGCAGCCGTACAGGGGGCTATGGAAACACCATATATTTT
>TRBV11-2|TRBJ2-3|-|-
CASSLVTDTQYF
TGTGCCAGCAGCTTAGTAACAGATACGCAGTATTTT
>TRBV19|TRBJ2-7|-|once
CASSITGSEQYF
TGTGCCAGTAGCATAACAGGGAGCGAGCAGTACTTC
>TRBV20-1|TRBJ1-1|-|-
CSASAPLQGNTEAFF
TGCAGTGCTAGTGCGCCCTTACAGGGGAACACTGAAGCTTTCTTT
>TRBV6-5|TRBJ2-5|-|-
CASRGLPQETQYF
TGTGCCAGCAGGGGACTCCCGCAAGAGACCCAGTACTTC
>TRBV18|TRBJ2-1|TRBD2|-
CASSQIAGSSYNEQFF
TGTGCCAGCTCTCAAATAGCGGGGAGCTCCTACAATGAGCAGTTCTTC
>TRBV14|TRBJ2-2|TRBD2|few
CASSQDALAGANTGELFF
TGTGCCAGCAGCCAAGATGCCCTAGCGGGAGCGAACACCGGGGAGCTGTTTTTT
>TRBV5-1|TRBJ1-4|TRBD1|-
CASKGTAGTNEKLFF
TGCGCCAGCAAGGGGACAGCTGGCACTAATGAAAAACTGTTTTTT
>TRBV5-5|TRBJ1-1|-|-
CASSSEGEFNTEAFF
TGTGCCAGCAGCTCCGAGGGTGAGTTTAACACTGAAGCTTTCTTT
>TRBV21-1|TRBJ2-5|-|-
CASSKVDRASGRAQETQYF
TGTGCCAGCAGCAAAGTAGATAGGGCTAGCGGGAGGGCACAAGAGACCCAGTACTTC
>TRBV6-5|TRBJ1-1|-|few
CASSYSQNGGLEAFF
TGTGCCAGCAGTTACTCGCAGAACGGCGGCCTTGAAGCTTTCTTT
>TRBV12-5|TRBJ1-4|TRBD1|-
CASRKGQGGGEKLFF
TGTGCTAGCCGCAAAGGACAGGGCGGGGGTGAAAAACTGTTTTTT
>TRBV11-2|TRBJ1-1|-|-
CASSLTPGGRTEAFF
TGTGCCAGCAGCTTAACCCCGGGAGGCCGGACTGAAGCTTTCTTT
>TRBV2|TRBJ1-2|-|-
CASSPRRGGGDGYTF
TGTGCCAGCAGTCCCCGCCGGGGAGGCGGGGATGGCTACACCTTC
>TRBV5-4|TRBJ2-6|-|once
CASSFSSGANVLTF
TGTGCCAGCAGCTTTTCTTCTGGGGCCAACGTCCTGACTTTC
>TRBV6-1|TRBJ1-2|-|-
CASSEAVRNYGYTF
TGTGCCAGCAGTGAAGCGGTCAGGAACTATGGCTACACCTTC
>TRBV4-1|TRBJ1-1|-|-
CASSQTGLGEAFF
TGCGCCAGCAGCCAAACAGGGCTCGGTGAAGCTTTCTTT
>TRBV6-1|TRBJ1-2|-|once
CASSEDRVAKPNYGYTF
TGTGCCAGCAGTGAAGATCGGGTAGCGAAGCCTAACTATGGCTACACCTTC
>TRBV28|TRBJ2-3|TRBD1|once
CASSSRTGGTDTQYF
TGTGCCAGCAGTAGCCGGACAGGGGGCACAGATACGCAGTATTTT
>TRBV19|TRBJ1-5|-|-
CASSIEGGQPQHF
TGTGCCAGTAGTATTGAGGGCGGACAGCCCCAGCATTTT
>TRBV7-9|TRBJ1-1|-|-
CASSPRVVNTEAFF
TGTGCCAGCAGCCCCAGGGTTGTGAACACTGAAGCTTTCTTT
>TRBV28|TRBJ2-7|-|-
CASSYGDNSYEQYF
TGTGCCAGCAGTTACGGGGACAACTCCTACGAGCAGTACTTC